This T cell receptor (beta chain) is from a study of T-cell memory formation after mild COVID-19 (dated by TCRdb to the early 2020s). As for the study more broadly: TCR sequence clusters from the two donors were largely donor specific. T-cell clones expanding and contracting after mild COVID-19 in a couple of donors were tracked by longitudinal TCRalpha and TCRbeta repertoire sequencing. Two young, previously healthy adult volunteers made up the cohort, one male and one female.

A few counts support this clonotype. No antigen is known for it. Per-base quality was not reported, and no clone a single base away is much larger than it. TCRdb lists the instrument as Illumina NovaSeq 6000. cDNA libraries for TCRalpha and TCRbeta were prepared by 5'RACE using constant-segment primers, with sample barcodes and unique molecular identifiers added. Trizol reagent was used to extract RNA from every sample. Libraries were amplified in two PCR steps, with a second sample barcode and Illumina TruSeq adapters added in the second step. Sequencing of libraries was performed on an Illumina NovaSeq with 2 x 150 bp paired-end reads. Turning to the authors' computational methods: With migec v1.2.7, reads were demultiplexed and then collapsed into UMI-guided consensus sequences. Using mixcr v2.1.11, UMI consensuses were aligned to TRA and TRB V and J templates and then assembled into clonotypes. Clonotypes were classified as expanded or contracted when called significant by both edgeR and NoisET, with noise models trained on biological replicates. edgeR calls used a false discovery rate-adjusted p below 0.01 and a log2 fold-change threshold of 1. As an exploratory analysis of dynamics, max-normalized trajectories of the 1000 most abundant clonotypes were examined by PCA with hierarchical clustering. Separately sequenced CD4+ and CD8+ repertoires were used to assign the CD4 or CD8 phenotype of responding clones. TCRdb trimmed the raw reads at Q25, called clones with MiXCR and kept productive beta chains. CDR3 protein sequences are deduplicated, and each keeps its most common genes and DNA. V and J calls and clone size were set by TCRdb, not the authors. The sample table shows approximately 430,000 distinct CDR3 sequences, and 20% to 30% are seen once. About 12% of the sample is held by the ten biggest clonotypes.

What the research found in general, with its limitations: The study included only two mild cases, and larger cohorts that include severe cases with pre-infection samples were judged to be necessary. Some responding clones were detected in pre-infection memory, suggesting pre-existing cross-reactive memory T cells joined the SARS-CoV-2 response. Contracting CD4+ clones were located mainly in the CM and EM memory subsets, whereas CD8+ clones were found to be enriched in EMRA. Balanced CD4/CD8 phenotypes were observed for clones contracting from day 15 to 85, whereas a bias towards CD4+ was observed for a second wave of clones expanding from day 15 to 37. SARS-CoV-2 specificity of the second-wave clones peaking on day 37 was not confirmed.

PBMCs were isolated by Ficoll-Paque density gradient centrifugation. V is pared back by 4 bases and J by 5 bases, with 16 bases lying between the germline termini. The germline V gene provides CDR1 SGHRS and CDR2 YFSETQ. The CDR3, cysteine through phenylalanine, is 15 amino acids long. CDR3 DNA is the only sequence kept; it has 45 bases, read in frame from the first base. This TCR derives from an adult woman who had mild COVID-19 (a few samples of this study predate the infection). The sample titles of this study are shuffled in the database, so cell type and time point are left out; the donor was told from shared clones. The rearranged chain carries TRBV5-1 and TRBJ1-5, with TRBD1 as a weak D call on 6 bases. What was sequenced was PBMCs or a T cell subset sorted from them (not recorded which). CDR3 loop: CASSRFGQKDQPQHF. The sequenced DNA is TGCGCCAGCAGCCGTTTTGGACAGAAAGATCAGCCCCAGCATTTT.